A few counts support the clone carrying this T cell receptor (beta chain). What it binds is unknown. TCRdb ran MiXCR on the 5' RACE reads and lists one entry per CDR3 protein. The sample shows about 430,000 distinct CDR3 sequences, approximately 19% of them seen only once. These data originate in a study of T-cell memory formation after mild COVID-19. Whole-study findings and limits: Clones shrinking between day 15 and 85 showed a balanced CD4/CD8 split, and those that grew later tilted toward CD4+. Second-wave clones reaching peak frequency on day 37 lacked confirmed SARS-CoV-2 specificity.

Germline-derived CDR1 and CDR2 are SEHNR and FQNEAQ (reference sequence). This CDR3 has 15 amino acids. V was shortened by 4 bases and J by 1 base, with 11 bases between the two germline ends. What was sequenced was PBMCs or a T cell subset sorted from them (not recorded which). The receptor was derived from a man in his late teens or twenties who had mild COVID-19 (a few samples of this study predate the infection). Cell type and time point are not known. The chain has TRBV7-9 and TRBJ1-5; D not certain. DNA for the CDR3: TGTGCCAGCAGCTCCGATGTCGTCAGCAATCAGCCCCAGCATTTT. Translated: CASSSDVVSNQPQHF.